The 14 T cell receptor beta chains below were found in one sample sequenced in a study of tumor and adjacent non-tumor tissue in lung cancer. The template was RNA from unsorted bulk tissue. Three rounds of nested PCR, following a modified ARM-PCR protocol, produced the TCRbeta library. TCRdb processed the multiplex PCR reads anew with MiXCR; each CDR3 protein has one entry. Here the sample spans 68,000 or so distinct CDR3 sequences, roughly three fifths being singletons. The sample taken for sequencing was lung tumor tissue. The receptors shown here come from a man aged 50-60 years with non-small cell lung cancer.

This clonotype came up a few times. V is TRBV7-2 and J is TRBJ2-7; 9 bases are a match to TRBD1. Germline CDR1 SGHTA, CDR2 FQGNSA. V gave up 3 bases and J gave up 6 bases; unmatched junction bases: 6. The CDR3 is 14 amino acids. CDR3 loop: CASSFPGTGSEQYF. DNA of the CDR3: TGTGCCAGCAGCTTCCCCGGGACAGGGAGCGAGCAGTACTTC.

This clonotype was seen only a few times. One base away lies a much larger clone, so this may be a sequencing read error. The chain's CDR3 is CASTDQGAHVYEQYF. CDR3 in DNA: TGTGCCAGCACTGATCAGGGGGCTCACGTTTACGAGCAGTACTTC. The chain links TRBV6-6 to TRBJ2-7, with 8 bases aligning to TRBD1. Germline V CDR1 and CDR2: MNHNY, SVGAGI (reference sequence). The CDR3 length is 15 residues. With V trimmed by 7 bases and J by 4 bases, 12 bases remained unmatched.

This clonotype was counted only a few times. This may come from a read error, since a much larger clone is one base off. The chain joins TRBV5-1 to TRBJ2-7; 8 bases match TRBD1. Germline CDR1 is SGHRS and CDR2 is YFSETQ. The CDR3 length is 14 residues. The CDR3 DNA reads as TGCGCCACCAGCCCCCGGGACAGGCTCTACGAGCAGTACTTC. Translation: CATSPRDRLYEQYF.

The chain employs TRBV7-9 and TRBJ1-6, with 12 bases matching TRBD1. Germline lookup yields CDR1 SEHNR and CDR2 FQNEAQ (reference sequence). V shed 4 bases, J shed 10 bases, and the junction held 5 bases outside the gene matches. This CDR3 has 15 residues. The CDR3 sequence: CASSSGTGGISPLHF. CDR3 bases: TGTGCCAGCAGCTCCGGGACAGGGGGCATCTCACCCCTCCACTTT.

The DNA of the CDR3 is TGTGCCAGCAGCCCTGGGACTAACGGGGGGGCCGCAGATGCTCAGTATTTT. Residues: CASSPGTNGGAADAQYF. The rearrangement uses TRBV11-3 and TRBJ2-3; TRBD2 agrees at 8 bases. The junction had 22 bases not matched to a gene; V was cut back by 5 bases and J by 12 bases. Germline-derived CDR1 and CDR2 are SGHNT and YENEEA. The CDR3 length is 17 residues.

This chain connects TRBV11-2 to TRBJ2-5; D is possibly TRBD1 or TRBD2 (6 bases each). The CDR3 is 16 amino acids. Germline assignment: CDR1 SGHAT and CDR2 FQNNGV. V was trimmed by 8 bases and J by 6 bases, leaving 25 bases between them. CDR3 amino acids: CASGIGTGGIPKTQYF. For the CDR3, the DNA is TGTGCCAGCGGCATAGGGACTGGGGGCATACCCAAGACCCAGTACTTC.

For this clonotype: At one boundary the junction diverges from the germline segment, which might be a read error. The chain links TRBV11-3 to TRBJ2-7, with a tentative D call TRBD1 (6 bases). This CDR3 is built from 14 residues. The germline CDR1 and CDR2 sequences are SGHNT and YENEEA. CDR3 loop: CASSSRDKDYDQYF. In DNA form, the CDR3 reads TGTGCCAGCAGCTCCCGGGACAAAGACTACGATCAGTACTTC.

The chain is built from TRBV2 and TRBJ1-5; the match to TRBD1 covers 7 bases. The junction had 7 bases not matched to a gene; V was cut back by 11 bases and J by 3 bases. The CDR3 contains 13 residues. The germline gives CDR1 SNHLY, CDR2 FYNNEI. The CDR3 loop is CAGQGGTNQPQHF. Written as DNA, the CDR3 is TGTGCCGGGCAGGGGGGCACCAATCAGCCCCAGCATTTT.

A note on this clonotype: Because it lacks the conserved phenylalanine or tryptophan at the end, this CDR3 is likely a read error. CDR3 residues: CASSNRLWEAGELFS. The CDR3 DNA sequence: TGTGCCAGCAGCAATCGACTATGGGAGGCCGGGGAACTGTTTTCT. The chain joins TRBV11-2 to TRBJ2-2; possible D gene TRBD2, 6 bases. The germline V gene encodes CDR1 SGHAT and CDR2 FQNNGV. The CDR3 sequence is 15 residues long.

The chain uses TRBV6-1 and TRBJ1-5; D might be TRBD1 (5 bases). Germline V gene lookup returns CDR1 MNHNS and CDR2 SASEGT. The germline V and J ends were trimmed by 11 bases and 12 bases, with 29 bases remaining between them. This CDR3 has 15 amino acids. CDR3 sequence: CADSEGKSSNQNQHF. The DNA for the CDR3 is TGTGCCGACAGTGAAGGCAAATCTAGCAATCAGAACCAGCATTTT.

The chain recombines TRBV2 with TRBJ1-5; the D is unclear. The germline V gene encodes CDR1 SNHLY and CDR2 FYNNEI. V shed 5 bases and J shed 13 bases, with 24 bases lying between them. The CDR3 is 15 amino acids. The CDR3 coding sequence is TGTGCCAGCAGTCGTCAAACCAATAGCAATCGGCCTCAGCATTTT. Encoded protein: CASSRQTNSNRPQHF.

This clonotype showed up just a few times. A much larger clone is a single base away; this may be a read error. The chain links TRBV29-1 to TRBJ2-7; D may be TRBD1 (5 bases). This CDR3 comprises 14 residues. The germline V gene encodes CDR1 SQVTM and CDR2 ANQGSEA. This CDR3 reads CSVEGWGSAYEQCF. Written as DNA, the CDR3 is TGCAGCGTCGAAGGGTGGGGCTCCGCCTACGAGCAGTGCTTC.

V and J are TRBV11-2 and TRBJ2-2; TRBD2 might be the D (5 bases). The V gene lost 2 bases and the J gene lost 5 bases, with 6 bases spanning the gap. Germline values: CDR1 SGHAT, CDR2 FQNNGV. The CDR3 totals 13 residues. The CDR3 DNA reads TGTGCCAGCAGCTTACGGGAAACCGGGGAGCTGTTTTTT. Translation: CASSLRETGELFF.

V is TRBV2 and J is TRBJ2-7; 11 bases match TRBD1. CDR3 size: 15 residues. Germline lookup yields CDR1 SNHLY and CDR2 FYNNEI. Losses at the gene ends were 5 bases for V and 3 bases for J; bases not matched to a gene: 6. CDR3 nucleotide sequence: TGTGCCAGCAGTACCCCCGGGACAGGGGGCTACGAGCAGTACTTC. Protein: CASSTPGTGGYEQYF. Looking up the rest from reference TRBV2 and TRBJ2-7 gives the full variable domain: EPEVTQTPSHQVTQMGQEVILRCVPISNHLYFYWYRQILGQKVEFLVSFYNNEISEKSEIFDDQFSVERPDGSNFTLKIRSTKLEDSAMYFCASSTPGTGGYEQYFGPGTRLTVT.